These 27 T cell receptor beta chains originate from one sample sequenced in a study of blood T cell repertoires in COVID-19 (dated by TCRdb to the early 2020s). Libraries were made using the immunoSEQ multiplex PCR assay. The table comes from immuneACCESS by way of TCRdb, which keeps in-frame sequences with V and J called. Part of the clones is missing from these tables; in studies checked, under half for an unresolved V gene and the rest for unknown reasons. This sample comprises over 200,000 clones, 70% to 85% of them detected only once. Of the sample, about 3.5% falls within the top ten clones. The sequencing input was peripheral blood. These receptors were collected from a woman aged 80 or older with acute or convalescent COVID-19.

V is TRBV28 and J is TRBJ2-1, with unresolved D. CDR1 and CDR2 from the germline V gene are MDHEN and SYDVKM. The CDR3 is made up of 16 amino acids. V lost 5 bases, J lost 4 bases, and 18 bases lay in between. The CDR3 DNA reads as TGTGCCAGCAGTCTACCCACAATAGGAGAATACAATGAGCAGTTCTTC. Protein sequence: CASSLPTIGEYNEQFF. Using reference TRBV28 and TRBJ2-1 for the parts outside the CDR3, the full variable domain is DVKVTQSSRYLVKRTGEKVFLECVQDMDHENMFWYRQDPGLGLRLIYFSYDVKMKEKGDIPEGYSVSREKKERFSLILESASTNQTSMYLCASSLPTIGEYNEQFFGPGTRLTVL.

This clone was picked up a small number of times. The V gene is TRBV7-2, the J gene TRBJ1-2, with TRBD1 identical over 7 bases. Losses at the gene ends were 5 bases for V and 7 bases for J; bases not matched to a gene: 13. This CDR3 comprises 15 residues. CDR1 and CDR2 from the germline V gene are SGHTA and FQGNSA. The CDR3 DNA reads TGTGCCAGCAGCCCCAGTAGCAGGGGGGATAGTGGCTACACCTTC. Protein: CASSPSSRGDSGYTF.

The chain combines TRBV29-1 with TRBJ2-1; possibly TRBD1 for D (6 bases). V lost 5 bases, J lost 3 bases, and 20 bases lay in between. The CDR3 runs to 16 residues. Germline V gives CDR1 SQVTM, CDR2 ANQGSEA. In DNA form, the CDR3 reads TGCAGCGTTCTTTTCTCGACAGGCCTTCTCTACAATGAGCAGTTCTTC. It translates to CSVLFSTGLLYNEQFF.

The J gene is TRBJ1-4, the V gene TRBV4-1; weak D call: TRBD1 (6 bases). This CDR3 comprises 19 residues. Deletions cut 0 bases from V and 3 bases from J, with 20 bases between. Per the germline V gene, CDR1 is MGHRA and CDR2 is YSYEKL. CDR3 DNA: TGCGCCAGCAGCCAAGAACCCCCTGTGCGGGGGCGGGCTAATGAAAAACTGTTTTTT. It specifies CASSQEPPVRGRANEKLFF.

This clone was seen only once. The chain joins TRBV7-8 to TRBJ2-2; 8 bases fit TRBD2. Germline CDR1 and CDR2: SGHVS and FQNEAQ. This CDR3 is built from 15 residues. J gave up 6 bases and V 2 bases, and 5 bases lay outside the gene matches. The CDR3 sequence is CASSLRGGLSGELFF. In nucleotides, the CDR3 is TGTGCCAGCAGCTTACGGGGGGGTCTGTCCGGGGAGCTGTTTTTT.

V is TRBV7-9 and J is TRBJ1-1; 10 bases fit TRBD1. The CDR3 runs to 17 residues. The J segment lost 4 bases and the V segment lost 0 bases, leaving 8 bases of the junction unmatched. Germline-derived CDR1 and CDR2 are SEHNR and FQNEAQ (reference sequence). Written as DNA, the CDR3 is TGTGCCAGCAGCTTAGCGAAGACAGGGGGCCGGATCACTGAAGCTTTCTTT. Translated: CASSLAKTGGRITEAFF. Full variable domain (remainder filled in from reference TRBV7-9 and TRBJ1-1): DTGVSQNPRHKITKRGQNVTFRCDPISEHNRLYWYRQTLGQGPEFLTYFQNEAQLEKSRLLSDRFSAERPKGSFSTLEIQRTEQGDSAMYLCASSLAKTGGRITEAFFGQGTRLTVV.

This clone appeared a single time. The chain combines TRBV18 with TRBJ2-7; 7 bases align to TRBD1. Germline V gene sequence: CDR1 KGHSH, CDR2 LQKENI. The CDR3 sequence is 15 residues long. Trimming removed 6 bases from V and 1 base from J; junction bases left unmatched: 9. For the CDR3, the DNA is TGTGCCAGCTCGCTACAGGGGCCCCCTTCCTACGAGCAGTACTTC. As protein: CASSLQGPPSYEQYF.

This clone was seen a handful of times. The chain has TRBV6-5 and TRBJ2-1, with 11 positions matching TRBD2. Looked up from germline, CDR1 is MNHEY and CDR2 is SVGAGI. Trimming took 2 bases from V and 4 from J; bases not matched to a gene: 4. This CDR3 region has 16 residues. As DNA, the CDR3 is TGTGCCAGCAGTTACGCGGGACTAGCGGCTTACAATGAGCAGTTCTTC. Translating it yields CASSYAGLAAYNEQFF.

This clone has just a few counts. The chain is built from TRBV28 and TRBJ1-2, with D maybe TRBD1 (6 bases). Per the germline V gene, CDR1 is MDHEN and CDR2 is SYDVKM. Trimming stripped 3 bases from V and 2 bases from J, with 7 bases between. The CDR3 is made up of 13 amino acids. CDR3 in DNA: TGTGCCAGCAGTTTTGGACAGAACTATGGCTACACCTTC. Its protein is CASSFGQNYGYTF.

In this sample, this clone turned up once. The chain combines TRBV5-4 with TRBJ2-7; 7 bases are a match to TRBD2. In germline, CDR1 is SGHNT, CDR2 YYREEE (reference sequence). V shed 4 bases, J shed 2 bases, and the junction held 9 bases outside the gene matches. CDR3 length equals 15 residues. The CDR3 loop reads CASSLAPGTTYEQYF. The CDR3, as DNA: TGTGCCAGCAGCCTCGCGCCCGGGACTACCTACGAGCAGTACTTC.

The V and J genes are TRBV7-2 and TRBJ1-6, with D maybe TRBD1 (6 bases). Looked up from germline, CDR1 is SGHTA and CDR2 is FQGNSA. The CDR3 loop spans 19 amino acids. Trimming left V 1 base short and J 0 bases short, with 16 bases between. Here the CDR3 reads CASSLGTGRGRSYNSPLHF. The CDR3 nucleotides are TGTGCCAGCAGCTTAGGTACAGGGCGGGGGCGCTCCTATAATTCACCCCTCCACTTT.

The gene calls are TRBV29-1 and TRBJ2-1; a weak D match, TRBD2 (6 bases). There are 14 residues in the CDR3. Trimming removed 7 bases at V and 4 bases at J, with 17 bases between. Germline CDR1 SQVTM, CDR2 ANQGSEA. CDR3 nucleotides: TGCAGCGCTGGGGGGACGGACGTTTACAATGAGCAGTTCTTC. This encodes CSAGGTDVYNEQFF.

V and J are TRBV30 and TRBJ1-3, with a tentative D call TRBD1 (5 bases). Germline CDR1 is GTSNPN and CDR2 is SVGIG (reference sequence). The V and J ends lost 1 base and 4 bases respectively, with 8 bases between them. The CDR3 loop spans 13 amino acids. The CDR3 here is CAWSGGPGNTIYF. DNA for the CDR3: TGTGCCTGGAGTGGGGGCCCGGGAAACACCATATATTTT.

V and J are TRBV2 and TRBJ1-6, with TRBD1 matching over 7 bases. The CDR3 has 14 residues. Germline loops: CDR1 SNHLY, CDR2 FYNNEI. With V trimmed by 7 bases and J by 6 bases, 6 bases remained unmatched. The CDR3 spells CASTRQGVNSPLHF. Written as DNA, the CDR3 is TGTGCCAGCACTCGACAGGGTGTTAATTCACCCCTCCACTTT.

The CDR3 sequence is CASSEGQGVFYGYTF. The CDR3 coding sequence is TGTGCCAGCAGTGAGGGACAGGGGGTTTTCTATGGCTACACCTTC. The chain couples TRBV25-1 to TRBJ1-2; 11 nucleotides agree with TRBD1. CDR3 length: 15 residues. Germline trimming cut 3 bases from V and 4 bases from J; bases unmatched to any gene: 4. The germline V gene has CDR1 MGHDK and CDR2 SYGVNS.

CDR3 sequence: CASSYHRENSYEQYF. The CDR3 DNA reads as TGTGCCAGCAGCTATCACAGGGAAAACTCCTACGAGCAGTACTTC. The rearrangement joins TRBV7-9 to TRBJ2-7; D is perhaps TRBD1 (6 bases). The CDR3 length is 15 residues. The V and J ends lost 4 bases and 0 bases respectively, with 13 bases between them. The germline V gene encodes CDR1 SEHNR and CDR2 FQNEAQ (reference sequence). The full variable domain, rest sourced from reference TRBV7-9 and TRBJ2-7, is DTGVSQNPRHKITKRGQNVTFRCDPISEHNRLYWYRQTLGQGPEFLTYFQNEAQLEKSRLLSDRFSAERPKGSFSTLEIQRTEQGDSAMYLCASSYHRENSYEQYFGPGTRLTVT.

V gene TRBV12-3 or TRBV12-4 combines with J gene TRBJ2-7; D uncertain. The CDR3 loop spans 12 amino acids. The ends were cut back, 6 bases at V and 3 bases at J, with 9 bases in the middle. The CDR3 nucleotides are TGTGCCAGCAGCCCGAGAGGCTACGAGCAGTACTTC. It yields the protein CASSPRGYEQYF.

The chain has TRBV19 and TRBJ1-1; 7 bases are a match to TRBD1. V was pared by 3 bases and J by 3 bases, with 10 bases of the junction left unmatched. Germline-derived CDR1 and CDR2 are LNHDA and SQIVND (reference sequence). This CDR3 comprises 16 residues. The CDR3 DNA follows: TGTGCCAGTAGTATGATTGAGACAGGGATTGACACTGAAGCTTTCTTT. Amino acid sequence: CASSMIETGIDTEAFF. The full variable domain, rest sourced from reference TRBV19 and TRBJ1-1, is DGGITQSPKYLFRKEGQNVTLSCEQNLNHDAMYWYRQDPGQGLRLIYYSQIVNDFQKGDIAEGYSVSREKKESFPLTVTSAQKNPTAFYLCASSMIETGIDTEAFFGQGTRLTVV.

The chain combines TRBV6-5 with TRBJ2-5; weak D call: TRBD1 (6 bases). V was clipped by 8 bases and J by 2 bases, with 15 bases between them. This CDR3 comprises 14 residues. Germline values: CDR1 MNHEY, CDR2 SVGAGI. CDR3 in DNA: TGTGCCAGCGTACTGGGGACACTACAAGAGACCCAGTACTTC. Translated, it gives CASVLGTLQETQYF.

The chain joins TRBV28 to TRBJ1-2; the D is unclear. The CDR3 covers 13 residues. V shed 0 bases and J shed 9 bases, with 11 bases lying between them. Germline CDR1 reads MDHEN; CDR2 reads SYDVKM. The CDR3 protein is CASSLWRVPSYTF. The CDR3 coding sequence is TGTGCCAGCAGTTTATGGAGGGTACCGAGCTACACCTTC.

The chain uses TRBV2 and TRBJ1-4; tentative D call: TRBD1 (6 bases). The CDR3 has 14 residues. V was cut by 8 bases and J by 7 bases, with 17 bases left in between. Germline assignment: CDR1 SNHLY and CDR2 FYNNEI. The CDR3 reads CASVRGGALEKLFF. The CDR3 DNA is TGTGCCAGCGTGAGGGGGGGGGCGCTTGAAAAACTGTTTTTT.

This chain connects TRBV7-9 to TRBJ1-6; D might be TRBD1 (6 bases). Trimming shortened V by 5 bases and J by 7 bases, and 18 bases separated the two germline ends. This CDR3 region has 16 residues. Germline V gene lookup returns CDR1 SEHNR and CDR2 FQNEAQ (reference sequence). The CDR3 sequence: CASSPQGQGSNSPLHF. CDR3 DNA: TGTGCCAGCAGCCCCCAGGGGCAGGGGAGCAATTCACCCCTCCACTTT.

V usage is TRBV2 and J usage is TRBJ1-2; D remains unclear. The CDR3 has 13 residues. Germline CDR1 SNHLY, CDR2 FYNNEI. Deletions cut 10 bases from V and 4 bases from J, with 16 bases between. CDR3 residues: CAILPPGLYGYTF. The DNA for the CDR3 is TGTGCCATCCTTCCTCCGGGTCTCTATGGCTACACCTTC.

This clone was observed a few times. V gene TRBV25-1 combines with J gene TRBJ1-1; TRBD1 matches at 7 bases. V trimming: 6 bases; J trimming: 6 bases; junction bases outside the gene matches: 7. Looked up from germline, CDR1 is MGHDK and CDR2 is SYGVNS. The CDR3 length is 13 residues. The CDR3 protein is CASRIQGVSEAFF. Here the CDR3 DNA reads TGTGCCAGCAGGATTCAGGGGGTTTCTGAAGCTTTCTTT.

The V gene is TRBV7-3, the J gene TRBJ1-2, with a tentative D call TRBD1 (5 bases). V shed 0 bases and J shed 8 bases, with 10 bases lying between them. The CDR3 length is 13 residues. Germline V gene data show CDR1 as SGHTA and CDR2 as FQGTGA. The chain's CDR3 is CASSLTGRAGYTF. The CDR3 DNA reads as TGTGCCAGCAGCTTAACCGGCAGGGCCGGCTACACCTTC.

V is TRBV5-4 and J is TRBJ1-1; D gene unclear. Germline CDR1 is SGHNT and CDR2 is YYREEE (reference sequence). Trimming stripped 0 bases from V and 5 bases from J, with 17 bases between. The CDR3 runs to 16 residues. CDR3 region: CASSLGGGGIGTEAFF. The CDR3 nucleotides are TGTGCCAGCAGCTTGGGCGGAGGAGGAATTGGGACTGAAGCTTTCTTT.

The chain is built from TRBV19 and TRBJ1-1; D not certain. V was pared by 0 bases and J by 3 bases, with 5 bases between. The CDR3 length is 13 residues. Germline loops: CDR1 LNHDA, CDR2 SQIVND (reference sequence). The CDR3 DNA follows: TGTGCCAGTAGTATAGACGGTTACACTGAAGCTTTCTTT. Translating it yields CASSIDGYTEAFF.